The clone carrying this TCR beta chain was found a few times. Its antigen is unidentified. Researchers ran the PCR with 60 Vbeta and 13 Jbeta primers. Repertoires were generated with immunoSEQ multiplex PCR, while TCRdb's copy carries only in-frame clones and drops some. The data contain 120,000 or so clones, more than 80% of them singletons. The sample originates from a study of cytomegalovirus exposure and HLA in healthy donors. Study-level results: A previous analysis found most TCR beta V segments productive roughly 87% or roughly 30% of the time. In a later analysis, at a false discovery rate of 0.05, over 15,000 TCR beta sequences were associated with HLA alleles. One variant, a missense change in DCLRE1C, was linked in a later analysis to TCR beta V- and J-gene trimming.

The sequencing sample was made of PBMCs. The receptor's source is a middle-aged man in good health and CMV-seronegative.

As DNA, the CDR3 is TGTGCCAGCAGCCCCCCCCTAGTAGATGAGCAGTTCTTC. Translated, it gives CASSPPLVDEQFF. The gene calls are TRBV7-9 and TRBJ2-1, with unresolved D. V was trimmed by 5 bases and J by 8 bases, leaving 13 bases between them. Germline loops: CDR1 SEHNR, CDR2 FQNEAQ (reference sequence). The CDR3 contains 13 residues. The full variable domain, rest sourced from reference TRBV7-9 and TRBJ2-1, is DTGVSQNPRHKITKRGQNVTFRCDPISEHNRLYWYRQTLGQGPEFLTYFQNEAQLEKSRLLSDRFSAERPKGSFSTLEIQRTEQGDSAMYLCASSPPLVDEQFFGPGTRLTVL.